Shown below are 20 T cell receptor beta chains from a single sample sequenced in a study of regulatory T cells in long-lasting Graves disease (dated by TCRdb to 2020 to 2023). What this sample's time point label stands for: newly diagnosed GD, antithyroid drugs for less than 3 months. For both TCR sequencing and RNA sequencing, RNA was extracted from PBMCs using TRIzol. The method behind the library was multiplex PCR. The data were produced on an Illumina HiSeq 4000. CDR3 regions were amplified by Arm-PCR with iRepertoire HTBI primers to construct TCR beta libraries. TCRdb redid the processing of the public reads, applying fastp at Q25 and MiXCR, and retained in-frame beta chains. Under each unique CDR3 protein, matching rows form one entry showing the most common genes and DNA. The sample contains 400,000 to 500,000 distinct CDR3 sequences, about 15% of them found a single time. Of the sample, over 15% falls within the top ten clones.

Another study also made use of these data, one on T cells in Graves' hyperthyroidism and ophthalmopathy.

Material: peripheral blood mononuclear cells (PBMCs), obtained at new diagnosis, from a patient treated with antithyroid drugs. The receptors here all came from a woman in her 30s with Graves disease. Donor details come from another sample of the same person, matched by shared clones.

J is TRBJ2-5 and V is TRBV5-5, with TRBD2 identical over 11 bases. V gave up 7 bases and J gave up 2 bases; unmatched junction bases: 10. Germline V CDR1 and CDR2: SGHKS, YYEKEE (reference sequence). The CDR3 runs to 16 residues. CDR3 in amino acids: CASYSGTSGRQETQYF. CDR3 sequence (DNA): TGTGCCAGCTACTCCGGGACTAGCGGACGACAAGAGACCCAGTACTTC.

This clonotype was seen ten or more times. The gene calls are TRBV20-1 and TRBJ2-1; TRBD2 matches at 8 bases. Germline loops: CDR1 DFQATT, CDR2 SNEGSKA (reference sequence). CDR3 length equals 15 residues. The V segment lost 3 bases and the J segment 3 bases; nucleotides outside the gene matches: 7. The CDR3 sequence: CSARGLAGNYNEQFF. The CDR3, as DNA: TGCAGTGCTAGGGGTCTAGCGGGCAACTACAATGAGCAGTTCTTC.

This clonotype turned up a few times. The chain links TRBV30 to TRBJ1-2, with D possibly being TRBD1 (5 bases). V was trimmed by 4 bases and J by 8 bases, leaving 8 bases between them. This CDR3 has 10 amino acids. CDR1 and CDR2 from the germline V gene are GTSNPN and SVGIG (reference sequence). CDR3 DNA sequence: TGTGCCTGGAACCAGGGCGGCTACACCTTC. It translates to CAWNQGGYTF.

This clonotype has at least ten counts. The V call is TRBV30, the J call TRBJ2-1, with 11 bases aligning to TRBD2. The CDR3 contains 17 residues. Germline-derived CDR1 and CDR2 are GTSNPN and SVGIG (reference sequence). V shed 2 bases, J shed 1 base, and the junction held 7 bases outside the gene matches. In DNA, the CDR3 is TGTGCCTGGAGTAATAGCGGGAGGGCCTGGTCCTACAATGAGCAGTTCTTC. It translates to CAWSNSGRAWSYNEQFF.

This clonotype occurred many times. The chain uses TRBV20-1 and TRBJ2-7; TRBD2 might be the D (5 bases). Germline V lookup: CDR1 DFQATT, CDR2 SNEGSKA (reference sequence). Trimming left V 6 bases short and J 0 bases short, with 18 bases between. The CDR3 has 15 amino acids. Here the CDR3 DNA reads TGCAGTGCCACAGACAAACCGGGAAGCTCCTACGAGCAGTACTTC. This translates into CSATDKPGSSYEQYF.

This clonotype came up many times. J is TRBJ2-5 and V is TRBV28; 7 nucleotides line up with TRBD1. Germline V gene sequence: CDR1 MDHEN, CDR2 SYDVKM. The CDR3 covers 13 residues. V lost 9 bases, J lost 7 bases, and 11 bases stayed unmatched. DNA of the CDR3: TGTGCCAGGACCGGACAGGTAGTAGGGACCCAGTACTTC. Its protein product is CARTGQVVGTQYF.

V gene TRBV7-9 combines with J gene TRBJ2-5, with 8 bases matching TRBD2. Germline V gene sequence: CDR1 SEHNR, CDR2 FQNEAQ (reference sequence). The CDR3 is 16 amino acids. With V trimmed by 5 bases and J by 7 bases, 15 bases remained unmatched. CDR3 sequence (DNA): TGTGCCAGCAGCCCCGTTTCGGGACTAGGCACGGGGACCCAGTACTTC. It is translated as CASSPVSGLGTGTQYF.

The gene calls are TRBV5-6 and TRBJ1-2, with 9 bases matching TRBD1. Unmatched junction bases numbered 4, after V lost 4 bases and J lost 6 bases. The length of the CDR3 is 13 residues. Germline-derived CDR1 and CDR2 are SGHDT and YYEEEE. This CDR3 is CASSGTGSDGYTF. CDR3 coding DNA: TGTGCCAGCAGCGGGACAGGGTCAGATGGCTACACCTTC.

With regard to this clonotype: This could be a read error, since a much larger clone is one nucleotide away. The chain combines TRBV28 with TRBJ2-5; weak D call: TRBD2 (6 bases). The CDR3 spans 14 residues. CDR1 and CDR2 (germline): MDHEN, SYDVKM. CDR3 protein: CASRTQIWGEIQYF. The CDR3 nucleotides read TGTGCCAGCAGGACACAGATTTGGGGGGAGATCCAGTACTTC.

This clonotype was found a few times. This sequence may be a read error, since a much larger clone differs from it by one base. The CDR3 here is CASSLGGLAGQETQYF. The DNA of the CDR3 is TGTGCCAGCAGCTTAGGGGGACTAGCGGGACAAGAGACCCAGTACTTC. The rearrangement uses TRBV11-3 and TRBJ2-5, with TRBD2 identical over 13 bases. J was trimmed by 2 bases and V by 1 base; bases with no gene match: 1. Germline CDR1 and CDR2: SGHNT and YENEEA. The CDR3 totals 16 residues.

This sequence joins TRBV6-5 and TRBJ1-2, with 9 bases that match TRBD1. V lost 4 bases and J lost 7; bases outside the gene matches: 7. Germline V gives CDR1 MNHEY, CDR2 SVGAGI. The CDR3 runs to 14 residues. In DNA form, the CDR3 reads TGTGCCAGCAGTTCGGACAGGGGCCGTGGTGGCTACACCTTC. This gives the protein CASSSDRGRGGYTF.

This chain's CDR3 is CASTWDSTGKNIQYF. The CDR3 nucleotides read TGTGCCAGCACCTGGGACAGTACCGGCAAAAACATTCAGTACTTC. The rearrangement uses TRBV6-1 and TRBJ2-4; TRBD1 aligns across 7 bases. Germline-derived CDR1 and CDR2 are MNHNS and SASEGT. The CDR3 has 15 amino acids. V dropped 7 bases and J dropped 3; count of bases not matched to a gene: 9.

The sample holds many counts of this clonotype. The chain joins TRBV18 to TRBJ2-5; D is unclear. The ends were cut back, 4 bases at V and 4 bases at J, with 7 bases in the middle. The CDR3 sequence is 12 residues long. Germline CDR1 KGHSH, CDR2 LQKENI. As DNA, the CDR3 is TGTGCCAGCTCACGGGATAGAGAGACCCAGTACTTC. Its protein is CASSRDRETQYF.

This clonotype showed up just a few times. CDR3 protein: CASSPGRHRTEAFF. The CDR3 nucleotides are TGTGCCAGCTCACCAGGGCGACATCGCACTGAAGCTTTCTTT. This rearrangement joins TRBV18 to TRBJ1-1; no firm D call. CDR1 and CDR2 from the germline V gene are KGHSH and LQKENI. Between the trimmed V and J ends, which lost 2 bases and 4 bases, there was a span of 11 bases. This CDR3 contains 14 residues.

This clonotype was counted ten times or more. The gene calls are TRBV5-5 and TRBJ2-3, with TRBD1 matching 8 bases. The V and J ends lost 4 bases and 1 base, in that order; junction bases with no gene match: 2. The CDR3 is 14 residues long. CDR1 is SGHKS, CDR2 YYEKEE, per germline (reference sequence). The CDR3: CASSRTGRTDTQYF. The CDR3 region has the DNA TGTGCCAGCAGCCGGACAGGGCGCACAGATACGCAGTATTTT.

Concerning this clonotype itself: A single base separates this from a much larger clone, so it may be a read error. J is TRBJ1-1 and V is TRBV4-1; D remains unclear. Germline V gene data show CDR1 as MGHRA and CDR2 as YSYEKL. V lost 3 bases and J 0 bases, leaving 11 bases between the germline ends. CDR3 length: 15 amino acids. The DNA for the CDR3 is TGCGCCAGCAGCCAGGAGGGAAGCATGAACACTGAAGCTTTCTTT. Amino acids: CASSQEGSMNTEAFF.

This clonotype was detected ten times or more. The chain recombines TRBV3-1 with TRBJ2-3; the D is unclear. Germline lookup yields CDR1 LGHDT and CDR2 YNNKEL (reference sequence). V was cut by 5 bases and J by 2 bases, with 5 bases left in between. The CDR3 consists of 12 residues. CDR3 protein: CASSRDTDTQYF. The CDR3 nucleotides are TGTGCCAGCAGCAGAGACACAGATACGCAGTATTTT.

In its sample, this clonotype was seen many times. This rearrangement joins TRBV28 to TRBJ2-5, with D perhaps matching TRBD1 (5 bases). The CDR3 is 15 amino acids. The germline V gene has CDR1 MDHEN and CDR2 SYDVKM. V lost 4 bases and J 5 bases, leaving 17 bases between the germline ends. CDR3 DNA sequence: TGTGCCAGCAGTTCCGCGCAGGGCCTGGGGGAGACCCAGTACTTC. Translated, it gives CASSSAQGLGETQYF.

Comments on this clonotype: One base away lies a much larger clone, so this may be a sequencing read error. This chain links TRBV18 with TRBJ2-1; 11 bases map to TRBD2. CDR3 length equals 17 residues. The V segment lost 2 bases and the J segment 7 bases; nucleotides outside the gene matches: 10. The germline V gene encodes CDR1 KGHSH and CDR2 LQKENI. CDR3 sequence: CASSPATGLAALNEQFF. The CDR3 DNA is TGTGCCAGCTCACCAGCGACGGGACTAGCGGCCTTAAATGAGCAGTTCTTC.

This clonotype was counted many times. The chain has TRBV2 and TRBJ1-3; D may be TRBD1 (6 bases). The CDR3 length is 13 residues. Trimming removed 10 bases from V and 0 bases from J, with 10 bases in between. Per germline, CDR1 SNHLY and CDR2 FYNNEI. This chain's CDR3 is CAIPGDSGNTIYF. The DNA of the CDR3 is TGTGCCATCCCAGGGGACTCTGGAAACACCATATATTTT.